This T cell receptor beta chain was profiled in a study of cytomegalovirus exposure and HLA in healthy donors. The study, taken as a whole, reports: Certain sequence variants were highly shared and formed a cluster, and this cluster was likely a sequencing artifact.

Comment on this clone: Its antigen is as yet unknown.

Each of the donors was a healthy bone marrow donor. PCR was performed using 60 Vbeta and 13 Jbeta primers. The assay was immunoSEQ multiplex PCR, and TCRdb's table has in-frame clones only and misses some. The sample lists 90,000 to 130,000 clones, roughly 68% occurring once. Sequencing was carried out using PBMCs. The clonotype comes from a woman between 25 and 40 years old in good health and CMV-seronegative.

CDR3 amino acids: CASSIRGQLNTEAFF. CDR3 DNA sequence: TGCGCCAGCAGCATAAGGGGACAGTTGAACACTGAAGCTTTCTTT. The chain is built from TRBV5-1 and TRBJ1-1, with 7 bases that match TRBD1. CDR1 and CDR2 (germline): SGHRS, YFSETQ. The CDR3 has 15 residues. The trim removed 4 bases at V and 0 bases at J, leaving 6 bases unmatched.